The next 23 T cell receptor beta chains were all read from a single sample in a study of blood T cells in healthy people across ages. Primers used in a second PCR of roughly 7 to 12 cycles were a sample-barcoded 5' primer and a J-beta primer mix. TCRdb re-derived calls from the 5' RACE reads in MiXCR, one entry per CDR3 protein. The sample lists 800,000 or so distinct CDR3 sequences, 25% occurring once. The sample was also reused in another study, on T cells of mothers and their children.

The sequencing input was blood. The receptors come from a boy younger than 18 in good health.

This clonotype was observed a handful of times. In DNA, the CDR3 is TGTGCCAGCAGCCAACGGGATCGGGCGAAAGAGACCCAGTACTTC. Encoded protein: CASSQRDRAKETQYF. This chain joins TRBV3-1 and TRBJ2-5; a possible D gene is TRBD2 (5 bases). The CDR3 consists of 15 residues. The germline V gene has CDR1 LGHDT and CDR2 YNNKEL (reference sequence). The ends were cut back, 2 bases at V and 3 bases at J, with 13 bases in the middle.

V and J are TRBV29-1 and TRBJ1-4; 8 bases agree with TRBD1. Germline loops: CDR1 SQVTM, CDR2 ANQGSEA. Trimming removed 1 base from V and 8 bases from J; junction bases left unmatched: 9. The CDR3 loop spans 15 amino acids. Here the CDR3 reads CSVEAGQATPEKLFF. The CDR3 nucleotides read TGCAGCGTTGAAGCGGGACAGGCGACTCCAGAAAAACTGTTTTTT.

This clonotype appeared many times. The chain links TRBV28 to TRBJ2-1, with D possibly called TRBD1 or TRBD2 (6 bases each). V was clipped by 5 bases and J by 5 bases, with 19 bases between them. Germline lookup yields CDR1 MDHEN and CDR2 SYDVKM. The CDR3 contains 16 residues. The CDR3 sequence is CASSLGLGGINNEQFF. The CDR3 DNA is TGTGCCAGCAGTCTGGGACTGGGGGGCATCAACAATGAGCAGTTCTTC.

The V call is TRBV6-5, the J call TRBJ2-5; 11 nucleotides agree with TRBD2. Matching the DNA end better, TRBJ2-7 makes the J call doubtful. CDR1 is MNHEY, CDR2 SVGAGI, per germline. The CDR3 extends over 16 amino acids. CDR3 coding DNA: TGTGCCAGCAGTTACTCGAGTGGCCTAGCGGGAGGCGAGCAGTACTTC. Amino acid sequence: CASSYSSGLAGGEQYF.

As to this clonotype: A read error may account for a junction end that differs from germline. The chain combines TRBV6-2 or TRBV6-3 with TRBJ2-5, with 10 bases aligning to TRBD2. Germline CDR1 MNHEY, CDR2 SVGEGT. There are 16 residues in the CDR3. CDR3 protein: CASSPPVAGGPEAQYF. The DNA of the CDR3 is TGTGCCAGCAGCCCCCCGGTAGCGGGGGGCCCAGAGGCCCAGTACTTC.

The CDR3: CAISGGAGDSEQYF. In DNA form, the CDR3 reads TGTGCCATCAGTGGGGGTGCGGGAGACTCCGAGCAGTACTTC. This chain uses TRBV10-3 with TRBJ2-5; TRBD2 agrees at 7 bases. The J call may be mistaken, given a closer DNA end match to TRBJ2-7. The germline V gene encodes CDR1 ENHRY and CDR2 SYGVKD. The CDR3 sequence is 14 residues long.

This chain connects TRBV7-2 to TRBJ2-7; D is possibly TRBD1 (6 bases). Germline-derived CDR1 and CDR2 are SGHTA and FQGNSA. The CDR3 length is 16 residues. The V and J ends lost 5 bases and 3 bases respectively, with 20 bases between them. The chain's CDR3 is CASSEQQGLPYYEQYF. The CDR3 DNA follows: TGTGCCAGCAGCGAACAACAGGGTTTGCCCTACTACGAGCAGTACTTC.

The chain carries TRBV15 and TRBJ2-5; D unresolved. This CDR3 has 16 residues. From germline, CDR1 is LNHNV and CDR2 YYDKDF (reference sequence). V shed 5 bases and J shed 3 bases, with 19 bases lying between them. In DNA, the CDR3 is TGTGCCACCAGCCTCGCCGTGACTGTGGATAAAGAGACCCAGTACTTC. Translating gives CATSLAVTVDKETQYF.

The V and J genes are TRBV10-3 and TRBJ2-1, with a weak D call TRBD1 (6 bases). Germline CDR1 reads ENHRY; CDR2 reads SYGVKD. This CDR3 has 17 amino acids. V was pared by 3 bases and J by 2 bases, with 17 bases between. The CDR3 DNA sequence: TGTGCCATCAGTGACCAAGGACAGTCACGCACCTACAATGAGCAGTTCTTC. This sequence encodes CAISDQGQSRTYNEQFF.

The rearrangement uses TRBV5-5 and TRBJ2-5; 7 nucleotides align to TRBD2. Germline V CDR1 and CDR2: SGHKS, YYEKEE (reference sequence). The CDR3 consists of 17 residues. V dropped 0 bases and J dropped 4; count of bases not matched to a gene: 12. CDR3 loop: CASSLDRGNPGGETQYF. The CDR3 DNA is TGTGCCAGCAGCTTGGATCGGGGGAATCCGGGGGGAGAGACCCAGTACTTC.

This clonotype turned up a few times. The genes are TRBV5-1 and TRBJ2-5, with D possibly matching TRBD1 (6 bases). V was pared by 4 bases and J by 1 base, with 14 bases between. The germline gives CDR1 SGHRS, CDR2 YFSETQ. This CDR3 region has 15 residues. The CDR3 DNA is TGCGCCAGCAGCCTGCTAGGGACATTCCAAGAGACCCAGTACTTC. This gives the protein CASSLLGTFQETQYF.

This sequence joins TRBV6-2 or TRBV6-3 and TRBJ2-7; D is ambiguous. V lost 2 bases, J lost 0 bases, and 17 bases lay in between. Germline V gene lookup returns CDR1 MNHEY and CDR2 SVGEGT. This CDR3 spans 17 amino acids. The CDR3 DNA reads as TGTGCCAGCAGTTACGAACTTCTTGACCGGAACTCCTACGAGCAGTACTTC. This translates into CASSYELLDRNSYEQYF.

The rearrangement uses TRBV28 and TRBJ2-7; perhaps TRBD1 as D (5 bases). Germline values: CDR1 MDHEN, CDR2 SYDVKM. The CDR3 extends over 14 amino acids. V was pared by 7 bases and J by 7 bases, with 20 bases between. For the CDR3, the DNA is TGTGCCAGCACCCACAGGAACGGAAGGTTGGAGCAGTACTTC. Its protein product is CASTHRNGRLEQYF.

The CDR3 region has the DNA TGCAGTGCTTCCCGGGGTAAGGACGGCTACACCTTC. Translating it yields CSASRGKDGYTF. The V gene is TRBV20-1, the J gene TRBJ1-2, with D unresolved. With 5 bases removed from V and 8 bases from J, the gap between germline ends came to 15 bases. The V gene's germline CDR1 is DFQATT and CDR2 SNEGSKA (reference sequence). This CDR3 has 12 amino acids.

Only a few counts were recorded for this clonotype. The genes are TRBV9 and TRBJ1-2; D is perhaps TRBD1 (5 bases). The ends were cut back, 1 base at V and 7 bases at J, with 8 bases in the middle. Germline CDR1 is SGDLS and CDR2 is YYNGEE. The CDR3 loop spans 12 amino acids. In nucleotides, the CDR3 is TGTGCCAGCAGCGTATCAGGGATTGGCTACACCTTC. The encoded protein is CASSVSGIGYTF.

This clonotype was observed a few times. The chain recombines TRBV6-5 with TRBJ1-2; a weak D match, TRBD1 (5 bases). Germline V gene data show CDR1 as MNHEY and CDR2 as SVGAGI. The CDR3 is 13 amino acids. With 6 bases removed from V and 2 bases from J, the gap between germline ends came to 10 bases. DNA of the CDR3: TGTGCCAGCAGATTGGACACGAACTATGGCTACACCTTC. It is translated as CASRLDTNYGYTF.

This clonotype was seen repeatedly, ten times or more. V gene TRBV6-2 or TRBV6-3 combines with J gene TRBJ2-6; D is ambiguous. The CDR3 covers 15 residues. Deletions cut 2 bases from V and 0 bases from J, with 5 bases between. Germline V gene sequence: CDR1 MNHEY, CDR2 SVGEGT. This CDR3 reads CASSYGFSGANVLTF. The DNA of the CDR3 is TGTGCCAGCAGTTACGGGTTCTCTGGGGCCAACGTCCTGACTTTC.

The rearrangement uses TRBV2 and TRBJ2-1, with 10 bases identical to TRBD2. The CDR3 extends over 16 amino acids. Trimming cost V 0 bases and J 8 bases; bases outside gene matches: 7. Germline loops: CDR1 SNHLY, CDR2 FYNNEI. The CDR3 sequence is CASSEAPVAGGYEQFF. The CDR3 DNA follows: TGTGCCAGCAGTGAAGCGCCGGTAGCGGGGGGCTATGAGCAGTTCTTC.

This rearrangement joins TRBV12-3 or TRBV12-4 to TRBJ1-6; D is unclear. The CDR3 runs to 14 residues. Trimming removed 6 bases from V and 6 bases from J, with 12 bases in between. CDR3 in amino acids: CASRQQRSNSPLHF. CDR3 DNA: TGTGCCAGCAGACAACAACGTAGTAATTCACCCCTCCACTTT.

The V and J genes are TRBV18 and TRBJ2-1; TRBD2 aligns across 7 bases. The trim removed 3 bases at V and 9 bases at J, leaving 8 bases unmatched. Germline V lookup: CDR1 KGHSH, CDR2 LQKENI. The CDR3 runs 14 residues. CDR3 sequence (DNA): TGTGCCAGCTCACCTACCAGTTCGGGGGGTGAGCAGTTCTTC. This gives the protein CASSPTSSGGEQFF.

The V gene is TRBV20-1, the J gene TRBJ1-1; TRBD1 might be the D (6 bases). The V gene lost 5 bases and the J gene lost 4 bases, with 17 bases spanning the gap. In germline, CDR1 is DFQATT, CDR2 SNEGSKA (reference sequence). This CDR3 has 14 amino acids. This chain's CDR3 is CSAHPQGSGTEAFF. In nucleotides, the CDR3 is TGCAGTGCTCACCCACAGGGAAGTGGCACTGAAGCTTTCTTT.

The chain links TRBV3-1 to TRBJ1-3; no clear D gene. The CDR3 has 16 residues. Germline loops: CDR1 LGHDT, CDR2 YNNKEL (reference sequence). Deletions cut 4 bases from V and 0 bases from J, with 13 bases between. CDR3 sequence: CASSPEQWISGNTIYF. The DNA of the CDR3 is TGTGCCAGCAGCCCCGAACAGTGGATCTCTGGAAACACCATATATTTT.

The chain employs TRBV29-1 and TRBJ2-7; D remains unclear. CDR3 size: 11 residues. Looked up from germline, CDR1 is SQVTM and CDR2 is ANQGSEA. Trimming stripped 1 base from V and 12 bases from J, with 13 bases between. The CDR3 spells CSVEANNVVYF. CDR3 DNA sequence: TGCAGCGTTGAAGCGAACAATGTTGTGTACTTC.